This note documents a single T cell receptor beta chain sequence. It has no known antigen specificity. Qualities for individual bases were not recorded, and no much larger clone is one base off. The donors were healthy, HIV-negative adults with no recently reported acute infections or vaccinations. Every donor was a Caucasian adult residing in Nashville, Tennessee, USA. CD4+ T cells were enriched by magnetic negative selection, after which naive cells were positively selected on CD45RA and the negative fraction was taken as the memory subset. Blood was obtained by leukapheresis, after which PBMCs were separated by Ficoll-Histopaque density gradient centrifugation and cryopreserved in liquid nitrogen vapor phase. Analytical flow cytometry was used to check the purity and quantity of every magnetically sorted T cell population. From each sorted fraction, genomic DNA was isolated and quantified by UV absorbance on a Nanodrop 2000c.

The data derive from a study of shared clonotypes between healthy human individuals (dated by TCRdb to 2020 to 2021). Context from the whole study: The cohort comprised a couple of women and a few men aged 18 to 49 years. To increase sequencing depth and limit assay-specific biases, different laboratories used diverse techniques to prepare libraries and sequence TCR repertoires. Blood TCR repertoires of about 5 healthy adults were deeply sequenced to estimate repertoire size and the extent of clonotype sharing between individuals. Each donor's leukapheresis produced roughly between about 0.8 and 10 billion PBMCs. For each donor, CD4 naive and CD4 memory were each run on three plates, CD8 naive on two plates, and CD8 memory on one plate. Broader findings and caveats from the paper: Even with the large sequencing depth, rarefaction of the sorted-subset datasets indicated that sequencing was incomplete. Compared with non-shared clonotypes, the clonotypes found in all four sorted-subset donors had higher generation probabilities. Because the study included a small number of donors, the genetic and exposure-history diversity represented was limited. Sharing across a handful of donors was observed for approximately 4.6% of naive CD4, over 3% of naive CD8, about 2.3% of memory CD4, and roughly 0.43% of memory CD8 clonotypes. Naive subsets generally had larger estimated clonotype richness than memory subsets. Sampling was restricted to blood, and TCR repertoires in tissue are likely to differ from TCR repertoires in blood. Based on pairwise subsampling, the degree of clonotype sharing among donors was expected to be affected by sequencing depth.

The junction shows trimming of 2 bases on V and 7 bases on J, and the gene matches do not reach 12 bases of it. Sequences GTSNPN (CDR1) and SVGIG (CDR2) are obtained from the germline V gene (reference sequence). There are 16 amino acids in the CDR3, from cysteine to phenylalanine inclusive. Left in the record is the CDR3 DNA by itself, 48 bases read in frame from the first base. Using the deep immunoSEQ assay, multiplex PCR amplified TCR CDR3 regions from genomic DNA. Extracted genomic DNA from each cell subset was distributed evenly across all wells of several immunoSEQ 96-well plates, and each plate was treated as a replicate. For sorted subsets, each replicate PCR was loaded with roughly 190 ng genomic DNA, equivalent to about 33,000 T cell genomes. Purified libraries were measured with a Qubit 3.0 fluorometer, size-checked on a Bioanalyzer 2100, and measured again with the KAPA Library Quantification kit. A separate single-read 150-cycle Illumina NextSeq 550 flow cell was used to sequence each immunoSEQ 96-well plate. As for how the authors treated the data: The immunoSEQ output contained only junctional sequences without quality scores, so filtering could not match that applied to full-length reads. To assign V/J genes and CDR3, sequences were annotated using PyIR, a Python wrapper for IgBLAST v1.9, with IMGT germline references. Reads with weak V/J assignments (E-value above 1e-6), missing CDR3, stop codons, out-of-frame junctions, or ambiguous translated residues were removed. V3J clonotypes were defined as sequences sharing an identical inferred V gene, J gene, and CDR3 amino acid sequence. To compute the percentage overlap between repertoires, the number of shared unique clonotypes was divided by the size of the smaller repertoire. Repertoire richness was assessed with RTK rarefaction, the Chao1 estimator, and Recon v2.1 estimates of unobserved clonotypes. Generation probabilities were computed with OLGA for all TCRbeta clonotypes obtained by the gDNA method from several donors. Held by TCRdb, this immuneACCESS table contains in-frame sequences only and omits some clones. Under half of the omission traces to an unresolved V gene where checked; the cause of the rest is unknown. D and trimming come from the DNA, and the V and J calls and clone size come from that table. This sample comprises 2 million to 2.5 million clones, roughly 90% of them detected only once. The ten largest clones take up 0.37% of the sample.

Recombination joined TRBV30 with TRBJ2-1; TRBD2 lines up with 9 middle nucleotides. The receptor comes from a man between 18 and 29 years old in good health. Some clones in this sample may be carry-over from other donors' samples. Sequenced sample: naive CD4+ T cells from PBMCs. The cell subset or site label here, explained by the study, means: CD45RA+ positively selected. Here the CDR3 is given as CAWSSTRASGANEQFF. The bases are TGTGCCTGGAGTTCTACCCGGGCTAGCGGGGCTAATGAGCAGTTCTTC.